The clone carrying this T cell receptor (beta chain) was counted only a few times. Its antigen is currently unknown. The sample comes from a study of cytomegalovirus exposure and HLA in healthy donors. With 60 Vbeta and 13 Jbeta primers, the PCR was carried out. Sequenced by immunoSEQ multiplex PCR; TCRdb stores in-frame clones only, minus some. The table includes 150,000 to 200,000 clones, approximately 85% detected once. Points from the study as a whole: The records held CMV serostatus as the only immune exposure information. Among donors in an Asian-associated ancestry cluster, a later analysis reportedly found fewer N-insertions than the roughly 700-donor mean.

The CDR3 has 15 amino acids. The junction had 7 bases not matched to a gene; V was cut back by 2 bases and J by 4 bases. The germline V gene has CDR1 KGHSH and CDR2 LQKENI. The sample taken for sequencing was PBMCs. The source is a man aged 25-45 years in good health and CMV-seropositive. The V call is TRBV18, the J call TRBJ2-7; 8 nucleotides agree with TRBD2. CDR3 bases: TGTGCCAGCTCACCAAGTAGCGGGACCGGGTACGAGCAGTACTTC. Protein sequence: CASSPSSGTGYEQYF.